Following are 23 T cell receptor beta chains from one sample sequenced in a study of blood T cell repertoires in COVID-19. Measured with immunoSEQ multiplex PCR; TCRdb has only the in-frame clones, and not every one. This repertoire shows about 91,000 clones, about 77% found once; its top ten account for just under 10%. The specimen sequenced was peripheral blood. The receptor source for this set is a woman at least 80 years old with acute or convalescent COVID-19.

The rearrangement links TRBV5-1 to TRBJ2-2, with a possible D match to TRBD1 (7 bases). The V gene lost 0 bases and the J gene lost 3 bases, with 12 bases spanning the gap. This CDR3 has 16 amino acids. The germline CDR1 and CDR2 sequences are SGHRS and YFSETQ. In DNA form, the CDR3 reads TGCGCCAGCAGCTTGGGACAGGGAGGATACACCGGGGAGCTGTTTTTT. It encodes CASSLGQGGYTGELFF.

The J gene is TRBJ2-1, the V gene TRBV29-1; D is possibly TRBD2 (5 bases). CDR1 SQVTM and CDR2 ANQGSEA come from the germline V gene. The CDR3 extends over 9 amino acids. V was clipped by 7 bases and J by 8 bases, with 6 bases between them. CDR3 in amino acids: CSAGDEQFF. In DNA form, the CDR3 reads TGCAGCGCCGGGGATGAGCAGTTCTTC.

This clone occurred a few times. The chain is built from TRBV5-1 and TRBJ1-4; D might be TRBD1 (6 bases). The ends were cut back, 4 bases at V and 0 bases at J, with 13 bases in the middle. The CDR3 runs to 16 residues. Germline V gene sequence: CDR1 SGHRS, CDR2 YFSETQ. In DNA form, the CDR3 reads TGCGCCAGCAGCCCAGGACAGATTGCAACTAATGAAAAACTGTTTTTT. It translates to CASSPGQIATNEKLFF.

This chain joins TRBV9 and TRBJ1-1, with 7 bases lining up with TRBD1. There are 15 residues in the CDR3. The junction had 8 bases not matched to a gene; V was cut back by 3 bases and J by 3 bases. Per germline, CDR1 SGDLS and CDR2 YYNGEE. In nucleotides, the CDR3 is TGTGCCAGCAGCGGCCGACAGGGTCCGGACACTGAAGCTTTCTTT. Translating gives CASSGRQGPDTEAFF.

The CDR3: CASSLTGVSYNEQFF. Written as DNA, the CDR3 is TGTGCCAGCAGCTTAACAGGGGTCTCCTACAATGAGCAGTTCTTC. The chain combines TRBV7-9 with TRBJ2-1; 7 bases agree with TRBD1. The germline V gene encodes CDR1 SEHNR and CDR2 FQNEAQ (reference sequence). Trimming cost V 2 bases and J 0 bases; bases outside gene matches: 1. The CDR3 length is 15 residues.

The rearrangement uses TRBV30 and TRBJ1-2; tentatively, D is TRBD1 (6 bases). The CDR3 totals 13 residues. Germline lookup yields CDR1 GTSNPN and CDR2 SVGIG (reference sequence). V was clipped by 3 bases and J by 5 bases, with 13 bases between them. The CDR3 DNA reads TGTGCCTGGAGGGGGGCAACGCCTTATGGCTACACCTTC. The encoded protein is CAWRGATPYGYTF.

The genes are TRBV19 and TRBJ2-2; 9 bases match TRBD1. The CDR3 spans 15 residues. The junction had 10 bases not matched to a gene; V was cut back by 10 bases and J by 4 bases. From germline, CDR1 is LNHDA and CDR2 SQIVND (reference sequence). The CDR3 here is CATRTGALPTGELFF. The CDR3 nucleotides are TGTGCCACCCGGACAGGGGCGCTTCCCACCGGGGAGCTGTTTTTT.

The gene calls are TRBV4-3 and TRBJ2-2; D unresolved. V was clipped by 0 bases and J by 9 bases, with 14 bases between them. The germline V gene encodes CDR1 LGHNA and CDR2 YSLEER. The CDR3 has 15 residues. The CDR3 spells CASSQDRYTSRELFF. The CDR3 region has the DNA TGCGCCAGCAGCCAAGATCGATATACATCGAGGGAGCTGTTTTTT.

V usage is TRBV6-5 and J usage is TRBJ2-1; maybe TRBD1 (5 bases). Trimming stripped 6 bases from V and 2 bases from J, with 11 bases between. The germline V gene encodes CDR1 MNHEY and CDR2 SVGAGI. The CDR3 loop spans 14 amino acids. For the CDR3, the DNA is TGTGCCAGCAGACCAGGGTATACCTACAATGAGCAGTTCTTC. This codes for CASRPGYTYNEQFF.

The chain carries TRBV4-2 and TRBJ1-2, with TRBD1 matching over 8 bases. This CDR3 spans 18 amino acids. Per germline, CDR1 LGHNA and CDR2 YNFKEQ. Trimming at V came to 0 bases and at J to 6 bases, leaving 15 bases not matched to a gene. The CDR3 loop is CASSQEIRTGLKGDGYTF. In DNA form, the CDR3 reads TGTGCCAGCAGCCAAGAAATCCGGACAGGGTTGAAGGGAGATGGCTACACCTTC.

About this clone itself: The germline gene is not matched at one end of the junction; a read error may be the cause. The chain recombines TRBV7-7 with TRBJ2-5; 11 nucleotides match TRBD1. The CDR3 totals 15 residues. Germline V gives CDR1 SSHAT, CDR2 FNYEAQ (reference sequence). The CDR3 sequence is CASSYGTGGQETQYF. The CDR3 nucleotides read TGTGCTAGCAGTTACGGGACAGGGGGTCAGGAGACCCAGTACTTC.

The chain carries TRBV27 and TRBJ2-3; TRBD1 matches at 8 bases. This CDR3 spans 15 amino acids. The germline V gene has CDR1 MNHEY and CDR2 SMNVEV (reference sequence). V shed 8 bases, J shed 1 base, and the junction held 8 bases outside the gene matches. The CDR3 protein is CASRDQGARTDTQYF. The CDR3 region has the DNA TGTGCCAGCCGCGATCAGGGGGCGCGCACAGATACGCAGTATTTT.

This clone was seen a few times. The rearrangement joins TRBV9 to TRBJ2-3, with 14 bases aligning to TRBD2. V lost 7 bases and J lost 2; bases outside the gene matches: 15. Per the germline V gene, CDR1 is SGDLS and CDR2 is YYNGEE. The CDR3 extends over 19 amino acids. The CDR3 spells CASAPSGTSGSWDTDTQYF. As DNA, the CDR3 is TGTGCCAGCGCTCCGTCCGGGACTAGCGGGAGCTGGGACACAGATACGCAGTATTTT.

The chain joins TRBV19 to TRBJ1-1, with 8 bases that match TRBD1. Germline values: CDR1 LNHDA, CDR2 SQIVND (reference sequence). The CDR3 spans 13 residues. The junction had 7 bases not matched to a gene; V was cut back by 8 bases and J by 5 bases. For the CDR3, the DNA is TGTGCCAGTTTTACAGGGGGAGCGACTGAAGCTTTCTTT. Translating it yields CASFTGGATEAFF. Full variable domain (missing parts from reference TRBV19 and TRBJ1-1): DGGITQSPKYLFRKEGQNVTLSCEQNLNHDAMYWYRQDPGQGLRLIYYSQIVNDFQKGDIAEGYSVSREKKESFPLTVTSAQKNPTAFYLCASFTGGATEAFFGQGTRLTVV.

The chain carries TRBV3-1 (or the pseudogene TRBV3-2) and TRBJ1-1; D ambiguous. Germline loops: CDR1 LGHDT, CDR2 YNNKEL (reference sequence). This CDR3 is 13 amino acids long. V lost 1 base and J lost 1, with 4 bases in between. CDR3 sequence (DNA): TGTGCCAGCAGCCAAGCGGGGAACACTGAAGCTTTCTTT. Translating it yields CASSQAGNTEAFF.

This clone was detected only a few times. V usage is TRBV5-1 and J usage is TRBJ1-4; no clear D gene. Trimming stripped 3 bases from V and 5 bases from J, with 14 bases between. This CDR3 contains 15 residues. The germline V gene has CDR1 SGHRS and CDR2 YFSETQ. The chain's CDR3 is CASSYDSGSNEKLFF. DNA for the CDR3: TGCGCCAGCAGCTATGATTCGGGGTCCAATGAAAAACTGTTTTTT. Drawing the rest from reference TRBV5-1 and TRBJ1-4, the complete variable domain is KAGVTQTPRYLIKTRGQQVTLSCSPISGHRSVSWYQQTPGQGLQFLFEYFSETQRNKGNFPGRFSGRQFSNSRSEMNVSTLELGDSALYLCASSYDSGSNEKLFFGSGTQLSVL.

The chain is built from TRBV27 and TRBJ2-7; D is possibly TRBD2 (5 bases). The germline V and J ends were trimmed by 4 bases and 2 bases, with 15 bases remaining between them. Germline V lookup: CDR1 MNHEY, CDR2 SMNVEV (reference sequence). This CDR3 spans 15 amino acids. CDR3 in DNA: TGTGCCAGCAGTTGGACTCGGATGGGTCCCTACGAGCAGTACTTC. Protein sequence: CASSWTRMGPYEQYF.

This sequence joins TRBV2 and TRBJ1-6, with 8 bases matching TRBD1. Germline V gene sequence: CDR1 SNHLY, CDR2 FYNNEI. This CDR3 spans 14 amino acids. V shed 6 bases and J 5 bases; nucleotides not matched to a gene: 3. The CDR3 protein is CASREQGDNSPLHF. The CDR3 coding sequence is TGTGCCAGCAGAGAACAGGGGGATAATTCACCCCTCCACTTT.

This clone has a single count. V and J are TRBV4-1 and TRBJ2-3, with 8 bases matching TRBD2. The CDR3 totals 17 residues. V gave up 1 base and J gave up 5 bases; unmatched junction bases: 11. Germline CDR1 MGHRA, CDR2 YSYEKL. The DNA of the CDR3 is TGCGCCAGCAGCCAAGCCCCTGCGGCGGGAGGTGTAGATACGCAGTATTTT. Encoded protein: CASSQAPAAGGVDTQYF.

This clone was detected a few times. The chain is built from TRBV18 and TRBJ2-7; the D is unclear. V lost 3 bases and J 2 bases, leaving 8 bases between the germline ends. CDR3 size: 13 residues. CDR1 KGHSH and CDR2 LQKENI come from the germline V gene. The CDR3 sequence is CASSPPSAYEQYF. The CDR3 DNA sequence: TGTGCCAGCTCACCCCCCTCGGCCTACGAGCAGTACTTC. The entire variable domain, with the rest obtained from reference TRBV18 and TRBJ2-7, is as follows: NAGVMQNPRHLVRRRGQEARLRCSPMKGHSHVYWYRQLPEEGLKFMVYLQKENIIDESGMPKERFSAEFPKEGPSILRIQQVVRGDSAAYFCASSPPSAYEQYFGPGTRLTVT.

The chain employs TRBV7-2 and TRBJ1-1; D not certain. CDR3 length equals 12 residues. V was clipped by 5 bases and J by 7 bases, with 11 bases between them. Germline CDR1 SGHTA, CDR2 FQGNSA. CDR3 DNA: TGTGCCAGCAGCAGAAACAGATTTGAAGCTTTCTTT. Translating gives CASSRNRFEAFF.

V usage is TRBV7-3 and J usage is TRBJ2-5, with 8 nucleotides matching TRBD2. J lost 5 bases, V lost 6 bases, and 8 bases had no gene match. Per germline, CDR1 SGHTA and CDR2 FQGTGA. The CDR3 consists of 14 residues. CDR3 bases: TGTGCCAGCAGTCCGGGGGGGCAGGGTGAGACCCAGTACTTC. This sequence encodes CASSPGGQGETQYF.

The chain couples TRBV7-9 to TRBJ1-1; perhaps TRBD1 as D (6 bases). This CDR3 is 14 amino acids long. Germline-derived CDR1 and CDR2 are SEHNR and FQNEAQ (reference sequence). V was trimmed by 4 bases and J by 5 bases, leaving 14 bases between them. The CDR3 nucleotides read TGTGCCAGCAGCTCCTTCGGGGGGCAAACTGAAGCTTTCTTT. It is translated as CASSSFGGQTEAFF. The whole variable domain, remainder taken from reference TRBV7-9 and TRBJ1-1, is DTGVSQNPRHKITKRGQNVTFRCDPISEHNRLYWYRQTLGQGPEFLTYFQNEAQLEKSRLLSDRFSAERPKGSFSTLEIQRTEQGDSAMYLCASSSFGGQTEAFFGQGTRLTVV.